These 32 T cell receptor beta chains were all obtained from the same sample, sequenced in a study of tumor-infiltrating lymphocytes in glioblastoma multiforme. TCR beta libraries were built from RNA through three nested multiplex PCR rounds using modified ARM-PCR. MiXCR, applied by TCRdb to the multiplex PCR reads, yields one record per CDR3 protein. The repertoire holds 13,000 to 15,000 distinct CDR3 sequences, about 69% seen once, with around half in the top ten. Material: brain tumor tissue. All receptors derive from a male donor with glioblastoma.

To note about this clonotype: The conserved closing phenylalanine or tryptophan is absent in this CDR3, likely reflecting a read error. The chain combines TRBV10-2 with TRBJ2-7; 10 bases agree with TRBD2. CDR3 size: 13 residues. Germline CDR1 is WSHSY and CDR2 is SAAADI. The ends lost 11 bases at V and 5 bases at J; junction bases unmatched: 9. CDR3 DNA sequence: TGCGCCGGCACTCAGCGGGAGGGTGACGAGCAGTACTAC. This translates into CAGTQREGDEQYY.

This sequence joins TRBV11-2 and TRBJ1-1; D unresolved. The ends were cut back, 5 bases at V and 1 base at J, with 11 bases in the middle. The germline V gene encodes CDR1 SGHAT and CDR2 FQNNGV. The CDR3 totals 14 residues. This CDR3 reads CASSHPWGNTEAFF. CDR3 DNA sequence: TGTGCCAGCAGCCACCCCTGGGGGAACACTGAAGCTTTCTTT.

The V call is TRBV10-2, the J call TRBJ2-7; 10 nucleotides align to TRBD1. CDR1 and CDR2 (germline): WSHSY, SAAADI. This CDR3 contains 16 residues. Losses at the gene ends were 5 bases for V and 1 base for J; bases not matched to a gene: 8. The CDR3 reads CASSFATGGWSYEQYF. CDR3 sequence (DNA): TGCGCCAGCAGTTTCGCGACAGGGGGCTGGTCCTACGAGCAGTACTTC.

As concerns this clonotype: The CDR3 does not end in the conserved phenylalanine or tryptophan, so this is likely a read error. This chain uses TRBV7-9 with TRBJ2-7; D might be TRBD1 (6 bases). Trimming removed 7 bases at V and 6 bases at J, with 13 bases between. This CDR3 has 12 residues. In germline, CDR1 is SEHNR, CDR2 FQNEAQ (reference sequence). This CDR3 reads CASNWQGTEQYI. DNA of the CDR3: TGTGCCAGCAACTGGCAGGGGACCGAGCAGTACATC.

Notes on this clonotype: An end of the junction does not agree with germline; a read error may underlie this. This chain links TRBV29-1 with TRBJ2-3; D remains unclear. CDR3 length: 13 residues. The germline V gene encodes CDR1 SQVTM and CDR2 ANQGSEA. The DNA for the CDR3 is TGCAGCGTTAGAGTGGTACCCCCAGATAGGCAGTATTTT. The encoded protein is CSVRVVPPDRQYF.

This clonotype showed up many times. This chain links TRBV12-3 or TRBV12-4 with TRBJ2-7; possibly TRBD1 or TRBD2 for D (5 bases each). Trimming removed 5 bases from V and 3 bases from J, with 14 bases in between. This CDR3 region has 14 residues. The CDR3 nucleotides read TGTGCCAGCAGTCTCCGGGACCGAAGCTACGAGCAGTACTTC. Translating it yields CASSLRDRSYEQYF.

This chain's CDR3 is CASSSSGGLEQYV. DNA for the CDR3: TGTGCCAGCAGCTCAAGCGGAGGGTTGGAGCAGTACGTC. V and J are TRBV7-8 and TRBJ2-7; tentatively, D is TRBD2 (6 bases). CDR1 SGHVS and CDR2 FQNEAQ come from the germline V gene. Trimming left V 4 bases short and J 7 bases short, with 14 bases between. The CDR3 consists of 13 residues.

The CDR3 loop is CARSQERIWGTQYF. The CDR3 bases are TGTGCAAGGAGCCAAGAACGGATTTGGGGGACCCAGTACTTC. The V gene is TRBV14, the J gene TRBJ2-5; no clear D gene. There are 14 residues in the CDR3. Germline values: CDR1 SGHDN, CDR2 FVKESK.

As concerns this clonotype: Because the CDR3 is missing its conserved closing phenylalanine or tryptophan, this is likely a read error. CDR3 sequence (DNA): TGTGCCAGCAGTTCGGGACTAGCGGGAACGGATGAGCAGTTCCTC. Its translation is CASSSGLAGTDEQFL. The V gene is TRBV11-3, the J gene TRBJ2-1, with 13 bases identical to TRBD2. The germline V gene encodes CDR1 SGHNT and CDR2 YENEEA. CDR3 size: 15 residues. The ends lost 6 bases at V and 8 bases at J; junction bases unmatched: 7.

The gene calls are TRBV6-2 or TRBV6-3 and TRBJ2-1, with 8 bases that match TRBD2. Germline V gene sequence: CDR1 MNHEY, CDR2 SVGEGT. This CDR3 comprises 15 residues. V trimming: 6 bases; J trimming: 1 base; junction bases outside the gene matches: 5. CDR3 region: CASRPTSGSYNEQFF. CDR3 sequence (DNA): TGTGCCAGCAGGCCAACTAGCGGATCCTACAATGAGCAGTTCTTC.

The J gene is TRBJ2-7, the V gene TRBV20-1; 12 nucleotides agree with TRBD2. CDR3 length: 16 amino acids. V shed 4 bases, J shed 3 bases, and the junction held 10 bases outside the gene matches. Germline V lookup: CDR1 DFQATT, CDR2 SNEGSKA (reference sequence). This CDR3 reads CSATRSRTSGDYEQYF. The DNA of the CDR3 is TGCAGTGCTACCCGATCTCGGACTAGCGGGGACTACGAGCAGTACTTC.

Comments on this clonotype: A single base separates this from a much larger clone, so it may be a read error. The V call is TRBV2, the J call TRBJ2-7, with D uncertain. The germline gives CDR1 SNHLY, CDR2 FYNNEI. The ends were cut back, 5 bases at V and 6 bases at J, with 14 bases in the middle. CDR3 length equals 13 residues. CDR3 in DNA: TGTGCCAGCAGTATATTAACAAGGCGCGAGCAGTACTTC. This codes for CASSILTRREQYF. Based on the CDR3 plus reference TRBV2 and TRBJ2-7, the full variable domain is EPEVTQTPSHQVTQMGQEVILRCVPISNHLYFYWYRQILGQKVEFLVSFYNNEISEKSEIFDDQFSVERPDGSNFTLKIRSTKLEDSAMYFCASSILTRREQYFGPGTRLTVT.

The gene calls are TRBV4-1 and TRBJ1-1; 12 bases are a match to TRBD1. Trimming removed 3 bases from V and 11 bases from J; junction bases left unmatched: 13. Per the germline V gene, CDR1 is MGHRA and CDR2 is YSYEKL. The CDR3 spans 16 residues. The CDR3 loop is CASSQASPGQGAVAFF. The CDR3, as DNA: TGCGCCAGCAGCCAGGCCAGCCCGGGACAGGGGGCGGTTGCTTTCTTT.

Judged by abundance, this clonotype is medium-sized. The chain combines TRBV20-1 with TRBJ1-5; D is unresolved. Trimming took off 2 bases at V and 3 bases at J, with 11 bases between the two ends. This CDR3 is built from 14 residues. CDR1 DFQATT and CDR2 SNEGSKA come from the germline V gene (reference sequence). The CDR3 DNA reads TGCAGTGCTAGACGCGGAAACTACAATCAGCCCCAGCATTTT. Translation: CSARRGNYNQPQHF.

Turning to this clonotype: This could be a read error, since a much larger clone is one nucleotide away. V gene TRBV20-1 combines with J gene TRBJ1-6; D is unclear. Trimming took 0 bases from V and 9 from J, leaving 6 bases between them. CDR3 size: 12 residues. The germline gives CDR1 DFQATT, CDR2 SNEGSKA (reference sequence). The CDR3 protein is CSARDMVSPLHF. The CDR3 DNA follows: TGCAGTGCTAGAGATATGGTTTCACCCCTCCACTTT.

This chain uses TRBV20-1 with TRBJ1-6, with D uncertain. Germline V gene sequence: CDR1 DFQATT, CDR2 SNEGSKA (reference sequence). The CDR3 is 15 amino acids. CDR3 sequence reads: CDAIGRGSVNSPLHF. CDR3 in DNA: TGCGATGCTATAGGGCGGGGTTCCGTGAATTCACCCCTCCACTTT.

Points on this clonotype: One end of the junction does not line up with germline, which may come from a read error. The chain couples TRBV7-8 to TRBJ2-2, with 8 bases that match TRBD2. Germline values: CDR1 SGHVS, CDR2 FQNEAQ. This CDR3 is built from 16 residues. CDR3 sequence: CASSFSGTRNTGELVF. As DNA, the CDR3 is TGTGCCAGCAGCTTCTCCGGGACTAGGAACACCGGGGAGCTGGTTTTT. The full variable domain, completed using reference TRBV7-8 and TRBJ2-2, is GAGVSQSPRYKVAKRGQDVALRCDPISGHVSLFWYQQALGQGPEFLTYFQNEAQLDKSGLPSDRFFAERPEGSVSTLKIQRTQQEDSAVYLCASSFSGTRNTGELVFGEGSRLTVL.

Note on this clonotype: One end of the junction is discordant with germline, which a read error may explain. This chain uses TRBV20-1 with TRBJ1-3; maybe TRBD1 (6 bases). CDR3 length equals 15 residues. Germline-derived CDR1 and CDR2 are DFQATT and SNEGSKA (reference sequence). The chain's CDR3 is CSANKGGVSGNIIYF. CDR3 DNA: TGCAGTGCTAACAAGGGGGGCGTCTCTGGAAACATCATATATTTT.

The chain combines TRBV6-2 or TRBV6-3 with TRBJ2-7; a possible D gene is TRBD2 (6 bases). The CDR3 runs 14 residues. Germline CDR1 MNHEY, CDR2 SVGEGT. The V gene lost 11 bases and the J gene lost 1 base, with 18 bases spanning the gap. The CDR3 DNA sequence: TGTGCCTACAGCGTCTCCGGGGGATCCTACGAGCAGTACTTC. Translation gives CAYSVSGGSYEQYF.

Worth noting for this clonotype: Its ends do not fully match the called genes, so a read error is possible. The V call is TRBV11-2, the J call TRBJ1-2, with D possibly being TRBD1 (6 bases). CDR1 SGHAT and CDR2 FQNNGV come from the germline V gene. The CDR3 is made up of 13 amino acids. The CDR3 region is CASTLGGGYGHTF. CDR3 coding DNA: TGTGCCAGCACCCTAGGGGGGGGGTATGGCCACACCTTC.

Note on this clonotype: Relative to the germline gene, one junction end is altered; a read error may explain this. The chain is built from TRBV7-9 and TRBJ1-6; a possible D gene is TRBD1 (6 bases). The CDR3 is 16 residues long. Germline-derived CDR1 and CDR2 are SEHNR and FQNEAQ (reference sequence). CDR3 coding DNA: TGTGCCAGCAGTCCCGGGACATGGGGCATGGATTCGCCCCTCCACTTT. Amino acids: CASSPGTWGMDSPLHF.

This sequence joins TRBV20-1 and TRBJ2-2, with a tentative D call TRBD1 (6 bases). Trimming left V 5 bases short and J 1 base short, with 8 bases between. CDR1 DFQATT and CDR2 SNEGSKA come from the germline V gene (reference sequence). The CDR3 sequence is 13 residues long. The CDR3 loop is CSAEQGNTGELFF. The CDR3 DNA is TGCAGTGCTGAACAGGGGAACACCGGGGAGCTGTTTTTT.

This clonotype was seen ten or more times. A junction boundary mismatches the germline segment, possibly from a read error. The V gene is TRBV5-1, the J gene TRBJ1-5; perhaps TRBD1 as D (5 bases). The CDR3 is 13 residues long. Per the germline V gene, CDR1 is SGHRS and CDR2 is YFSETQ. The CDR3 sequence: CAGSSRGNQPQHF. As DNA, the CDR3 is TGCGCCGGCAGCTCGAGGGGAAATCAGCCCCAGCATTTT. Looking up the rest from reference TRBV5-1 and TRBJ1-5 gives the full variable domain: KAGVTQTPRYLIKTRGQQVTLSCSPISGHRSVSWYQQTPGQGLQFLFEYFSETQRNKGNFPGRFSGRQFSNSRSEMNVSTLELGDSALYLCAGSSRGNQPQHFGDGTRLSIL.

This clonotype appeared once. V and J are TRBV7-2 and TRBJ2-5; D remains unclear. CDR3 length: 14 residues. V was trimmed by 3 bases and J by 1 base, leaving 9 bases between them. CDR1 is SGHTA, CDR2 FQGNSA, per germline. This CDR3 reads CASSFGPLQETQYF. The CDR3 coding sequence is TGTGCCAGCAGCTTTGGACCGCTCCAAGAGACCCAGTACTTC.

CDR3 amino acids: CASSYRGVGGPQPQHF. The CDR3 region has the DNA TGTGCCAGCAGTTACAGGGGGGTTGGCGGCCCTCAGCCCCAGCATTTT. The chain joins TRBV6-5 to TRBJ1-5; perhaps TRBD1 as D (6 bases). This CDR3 is 16 amino acids long. Trimming removed 2 bases from V and 6 bases from J, with 17 bases in between. Germline-derived CDR1 and CDR2 are MNHEY and SVGAGI.

Turning to this clonotype: One end of the junction varies from germline; a read error may be responsible. This chain joins TRBV11-1 and TRBJ2-7, with 7 bases lining up with TRBD1. The CDR3 is made up of 16 amino acids. The germline CDR1 and CDR2 sequences are SGHAT and FQDESV (reference sequence). Here the CDR3 DNA reads TGTGCCAGTAGCTTAGCGCGTCTGGTCAGGGGGTACGGGCAGTGCTTC. Its translation: CASSLARLVRGYGQCF.

The CDR3 DNA reads TGCAGTGCTAGGGGCGGGAGTATCGACGAGCAGTACTTC. This sequence encodes CSARGGSIDEQYF. This chain joins TRBV20-1 and TRBJ2-7, with 7 positions matching TRBD2. From germline, CDR1 is DFQATT and CDR2 SNEGSKA (reference sequence). The V and J ends lost 3 bases and 5 bases, in that order; junction bases with no gene match: 7. The CDR3 is made up of 13 amino acids.

The chain recombines TRBV6-5 with TRBJ2-3; no firm D call. The CDR3 contains 10 residues. Germline V CDR1 and CDR2: MNHEY, SVGAGI. V gave up 7 bases and J gave up 6 bases, with 5 bases separating them. The CDR3 loop reads CASTWDTQYF. CDR3 bases: TGTGCCAGCACCTGGGATACGCAGTATTTT.

This clonotype was picked up many times. The rearrangement links TRBV5-1 to TRBJ1-5; D unclear. The V gene lost 7 bases and the J gene lost 4 bases, with 12 bases spanning the gap. CDR1 is SGHRS, CDR2 YFSETQ, per germline. This CDR3 is 13 amino acids long. The CDR3 sequence is CASRTDLNQPQHF. The CDR3 bases are TGCGCCAGCCGCACGGACTTGAATCAGCCCCAGCATTTT. The entire variable domain, with the rest obtained from reference TRBV5-1 and TRBJ1-5, is as follows: KAGVTQTPRYLIKTRGQQVTLSCSPISGHRSVSWYQQTPGQGLQFLFEYFSETQRNKGNFPGRFSGRQFSNSRSEMNVSTLELGDSALYLCASRTDLNQPQHFGDGTRLSIL.

The count of this clonotype is one. This rearrangement joins TRBV11-3 to TRBJ2-2; D gene unclear. From germline, CDR1 is SGHNT and CDR2 YENEEA. V was pared by 8 bases and J by 7 bases, with 20 bases between. The CDR3 extends over 15 amino acids. CDR3 coding DNA: TGTGCCAGCTGCCACGGACGGCCTTGTGGCGGGGAGCTGTTTTTT. This gives the protein CASCHGRPCGGELFF.

In regard to this clonotype: A read error is likely, as this CDR3 ends without the conserved phenylalanine or tryptophan. V gene TRBV6-1 combines with J gene TRBJ1-2; D remains ambiguous. V shed 11 bases and J shed 4 bases, with 11 bases lying between them. The CDR3 is 11 amino acids. CDR1 MNHNS and CDR2 SASEGT come from the germline V gene. The CDR3 is CAGGDFYGYTL. The CDR3 coding sequence is TGTGCCGGCGGGGATTTCTATGGCTACACCCTC.

The rearrangement links TRBV12-3 or TRBV12-4 to TRBJ2-5; 8 bases fit TRBD2. The CDR3 has 15 residues. CDR3 in amino acids: CGSPGTSRSQETQYF. The CDR3 DNA reads TGTGGCAGTCCCGGGACTAGTCGTTCGCAAGAGACCCAGTACTTC.